This T cell receptor beta chain stems from a study of T cells in Graves' hyperthyroidism and ophthalmopathy. The study's findings and limits: Blood also contained most expanded thyroid clonotypes above 0.001. Researchers report that a 13 V-J model separated ophthalmopathy from stable hyperthyroidism. The model made its ophthalmopathy prediction, and onset followed a median approximately 6.5 months later.

On this clonotype itself: Its antigen is still unknown.

TCR beta CDR3 regions were amplified from RNA. A first-round RT-PCR of the TCR CDR3 used the HTBI primer set. TCRdb called the multiplex PCR reads again in MiXCR, with one record for every CDR3 protein. In the table there are just over 550,000 distinct CDR3 sequences, about 45% of which are singletons. V lost 0 bases and J lost 3; bases outside the gene matches: 7. The CDR3 has 17 amino acids. Germline V lookup: CDR1 SGHDN, CDR2 FVKESK. The source of this sequence is a woman between 18 and 29 years old with Graves' hyperthyroidism. The sample comprised peripheral blood or thyroid tissue (not recorded which). The rearrangement joins TRBV14 to TRBJ1-3; 8 bases align to TRBD1. The CDR3 bases are TGTGCCAGCAGCCAAGAAGGGACAGGAGAAGGTGGAAACACCATATATTTT. The encoded protein is CASSQEGTGEGGNTIYF.